One sample yielded the 9 T cell receptor beta chains listed below, sequenced in a study of human CD8 memory T cell subsets. Construction of TCR beta libraries was accomplished by means of UMI-labeled 5' RACE. TCRdb processed the 5' RACE reads again and assigns one entry to each CDR3 protein, with no DNA. The sample's table shows some 6,300 distinct CDR3 sequences. The sequenced material came from CD8+ stem-like memory T cells (TSCM and TCM) sorted from PBMCs. This sample's subset: stem-like memory CD8 T cells (TSTEM), CCR7+ PD-1- TIGIT-. These receptors all stem from a human donor in good health.

Judged by frequency, this clonotype is medium-sized (0.01 to 0.1%). This CDR3 reads CASRPQGRRTGELFF. This sequence joins TRBV28 and TRBJ2-2; TCRdb names TRBD1, which stays unverified in the absence of DNA. Per germline, CDR1 MDHEN and CDR2 SYDVKM. The CDR3 has 15 residues.

The chain uses TRBV7-9 and TRBJ2-1. This CDR3 region has 13 residues. The germline V gene has CDR1 SEHNR and CDR2 FQNEAQ (reference sequence). CDR3 sequence reads: CASSLASNNEQFF.

The chain joins TRBV27 to TRBJ2-1; no DNA is available, so the TRBD2 call from TCRdb remains unchecked. Germline V CDR1 and CDR2: MNHEY, SMNVEV (reference sequence). The CDR3 totals 15 residues. CDR3 residues: CASSPHASGRNEQFF.

The chain combines TRBV7-9 with TRBJ2-3. Germline CDR1 and CDR2: SEHNR and FQNEAQ (reference sequence). CDR3 length equals 16 residues. The CDR3 spells CASGRSANPISDTQYF.

The gene calls are TRBV7-2 and TRBJ2-7; TCRdb lists TRBD2, though no DNA is available to test this call. The germline V gene has CDR1 SGHTA and CDR2 FQGNSA. This CDR3 spans 14 amino acids. The CDR3 sequence: CASSFGLPRDEQYF.

This chain uses TRBV4-1 with TRBJ2-5; lacking DNA, the TRBD2 call made by TCRdb goes unchecked. The CDR3 loop spans 15 amino acids. The germline gives CDR1 MGHRA, CDR2 YSYEKL. The CDR3 is CASSQDRAGGETQYF.

The chain links TRBV11-2 to TRBJ2-3; as DNA is missing, the TRBD1 call by TCRdb cannot be tested. The CDR3 sequence is 15 residues long. Germline V CDR1 and CDR2: SGHAT, FQNNGV. CDR3 sequence: CASSPRQGRRDTQYF.

The rearrangement joins TRBV3-1 to TRBJ2-2. This CDR3 region has 16 residues. Germline loops: CDR1 LGHDT, CDR2 YNNKEL (reference sequence). The CDR3 loop is CASSQEFAGSTGELFF.

This chain joins TRBV19 and TRBJ1-2; TCRdb indicates TRBD1, and absent DNA this call remains unverified. The CDR3 length is 13 residues. Germline V gene lookup returns CDR1 LNHDA and CDR2 SQIVND (reference sequence). The CDR3 protein is CASIGQANYGYTF. Complete variable domain (other parts from reference TRBV19 and TRBJ1-2): DGGITQSPKYLFRKEGQNVTLSCEQNLNHDAMYWYRQDPGQGLRLIYYSQIVNDFQKGDIAEGYSVSREKKESFPLTVTSAQKNPTAFYLCASIGQANYGYTFGSGTRLTVV.